This section outlines one T cell receptor (beta chain) sequence together with its context. Its antigen is not identified. These data come from a study of T-cell reconstitution after alpha-beta-depleted transplantation in children. Unique molecular identifiers featured in how the TCRbeta library was prepared. A single record per CDR3 protein comes from TCRdb applying MiXCR to the PCR reads. This sample has 250,000 to 400,000 distinct CDR3 sequences, with over 20% found just once. Overall study findings and caveats: T cells produced anew were the main source of T-cell counts and diversity one year after transplant. Approximately two months post-transplant, alpha-beta T cells reportedly originated from several hundred expanded graft clones. For some patients, TCRbeta diversity was high at day 60 because of recipient T cells and thymic progenitors that survived.

V lost 1 base, J lost 3 bases, and 8 bases stayed unmatched. Germline CDR1 and CDR2: MGHRA and YSYEKL. The CDR3 sequence is 16 residues long. The sequence was obtained from a male patient younger than 18 who had a stem cell transplant for acute lymphoblastic leukemia, so the T cells may come from the graft donor. The chain couples TRBV4-1 to TRBJ2-7; TRBD1 agrees at 8 bases. Sequenced material: PBMCs, mostly from graft donor cells, taken 180 days after TCRalphabeta/CD19-depleted stem cell transplant. The CDR3 DNA reads TGCGCCAGCAGCCAAGTTCCAGGGGGCATGGGCTACGAGCAGTACTTC. It encodes CASSQVPGGMGYEQYF.